This is a list of T cell receptor beta chains from one sample in a study of T cell responses to AZD1222 COVID-19 vaccine. Repertoires were generated with immunoSEQ multiplex PCR, while TCRdb's copy carries only in-frame clones and drops some. The sample holds roughly 150,000 clones; roughly nine tenths are singletons and the top ten take about 9.4%. Material: peripheral blood, obtained 28 days after the second AZD1222 dose. These receptor sequences come from an adult who received the AZD1222 COVID-19 vaccine. Each CDR3 is given with its conserved first and last residue. Fields, in order: J gene, D gene, V gene, CDR3 length, clone size, CDR3 DNA, CDR3 protein. The D gene is left open where the match is weak. Some rows have no size entry. The others give once, few or many, or a class for an expanded clone.

>TRBJ1-1|NA|TRBV10-3|14|NA
TGTGCCATCAGCCTGGACAGAACCAACACTGAAGCTTTCTTT
CAISLDRTNTEAFF
>TRBJ2-3|TRBD2|TRBV6-2/TRBV6-3|15|many
TGTGCCAGCAGTTGGACTAGCGGGGGCACAGATACGCAGTATTTT
CASSWTSGGTDTQYF
>TRBJ1-4|TRBD1|TRBV5-1|16|NA
TGCGCCAGCAGCTTGGAGGGACAGGGGGCGAGTGAAAAACTGTTTTTT
CASSLEGQGASEKLFF
>TRBJ1-1|TRBD1|TRBV24-1|14|NA
TGTGCCACCAGTGACCCCGGACAGGACCCTGAAGCTTTCTTT
CATSDPGQDPEAFF
>TRBJ2-1|NA|TRBV6-5|13|NA
TGTGCCAGCAGTCCGTCTCCGTACAATGAGCAGTTCTTC
CASSPSPYNEQFF
>TRBJ1-1|TRBD1|TRBV29-1|14|NA
TGCAGCGTTGAAGGGGACAGGGTTGGCACTGAAGCTTTCTTT
CSVEGDRVGTEAFF
>TRBJ1-1|NA|TRBV12-3/TRBV12-4|13|once
TGTGCCAGCAGTCCAGGGACTCAAACTGAAGCTTTCTTT
CASSPGTQTEAFF
>TRBJ1-1|TRBD1|TRBV5-1|16|NA
TGCGCCAGCAGTAGGGGACAGGGCCTCATGAACACTGAAGCTTTCTTT
CASSRGQGLMNTEAFF
>TRBJ2-5|TRBD2|TRBV6-5|15|NA
TGTGCCAGCATTGGGTGGGGAGCGGGACTTGAGACCCAGTACTTC
CASIGWGAGLETQYF
>TRBJ2-1|TRBD2|TRBV11-1|16|once
TGTGCCAGCAGCTTAGTGGGGGAGGGCTCCTACAATGAGCAGTTCTTC
CASSLVGEGSYNEQFF
>TRBJ2-3|TRBD2|TRBV3-1/TRBV3-2|17|NA
TGTGCCAGCAGCCAAGAGTTTACTAGCGGTAGCACAGATACGCAGTATTTT
CASSQEFTSGSTDTQYF
>TRBJ1-1|NA|TRBV7-2|13|NA
TGTGCCAGCAGCTTAGCAGAGAACACTGAAGCTTTCTTT
CASSLAENTEAFF
>TRBJ1-2|TRBD1|TRBV19|14|NA
TGTGCCAGTAGAGGTGAGGGACAGCATTATGGCTACACCTTC
CASRGEGQHYGYTF
>TRBJ1-2|TRBD1|TRBV28|13|NA
TGTGCCAGCAGTTTGGGACAGGGAACTCGCTCCCTCTTC
CASSLGQGTRSLF
>TRBJ1-5|NA|TRBV15|15|NA
TGTGCCACCAGCAGAGATCGTGGCGAGGGATGGACCCAGCATTTT
CATSRDRGEGWTQHF
>TRBJ1-4|NA|TRBV28|14|once
TGTGCCAGCAGTCCAGGGAGGAAATCAAGAAAACTGTTTTTT
CASSPGRKSRKLFF